Below, 7 T cell receptor beta chains from the same sample are listed, as sequenced in a study of beta chain features in type 1 diabetes (dated by TCRdb to between 2018 and 2020). Library creation used the immunoSEQ multiplex PCR assay. All of the isolated RNA was reverse transcribed with the High Capacity cDNA Reverse Transcription Kit, so expressed TCRB transcripts were sequenced. Drawn from immuneACCESS, this table holds only the in-frame rearrangements with V and J called that TCRdb kept. Clones are partly lost; checked studies trace under half to an unresolved V gene and leave the rest unexplained. The sample table holds about 290,000 clones, of which around 7.3% were seen once. The ten most abundant clones make up about 0.93% of the sample. Input material: central memory CD4+ T cells from blood. The receptor source for this set is a young woman in good health.

This sequence joins TRBV7-6 and TRBJ1-1; tentatively, D is TRBD1 (5 bases). The germline V gene encodes CDR1 SGHVS and CDR2 FNYEAQ. Deletions cut 1 base from V and 3 bases from J, with 9 bases between. This CDR3 is 14 amino acids long. Written as DNA, the CDR3 is TGTGCCAGCAGCTTAGGTCAGGGTGACACTGAAGCTTTCTTT. It is translated as CASSLGQGDTEAFF.

The V gene is TRBV10-3, the J gene TRBJ1-6; the D gene is possibly TRBD1 (5 bases). The CDR3 is made up of 14 amino acids. CDR1 ENHRY and CDR2 SYGVKD come from the germline V gene. Trimming shortened V by 4 bases and J by 5 bases, and 9 bases separated the two germline ends. CDR3 residues: CAISAGSHNSPLHF. In DNA, the CDR3 is TGTGCCATCAGTGCAGGGTCGCATAATTCACCCCTCCACTTT.

The chain employs TRBV5-6 and TRBJ1-1; 9 bases line up with TRBD1. Germline V gene lookup returns CDR1 SGHDT and CDR2 YYEEEE. The CDR3 runs to 18 residues. J was trimmed by 0 bases and V by 2 bases; bases with no gene match: 11. DNA of the CDR3: TGTGCCAGCAGCTTATATTCTGGGACAGGGACCATGAACACTGAAGCTTTCTTT. This gives the protein CASSLYSGTGTMNTEAFF.

This sequence joins TRBV7-2 and TRBJ2-3, with 11 positions matching TRBD2. The ends lost 5 bases at V and 6 bases at J; junction bases unmatched: 10. CDR1 and CDR2 from the germline V gene are SGHTA and FQGNSA. CDR3 length: 16 amino acids. CDR3: CASSLPLAGGKDTQYF. The CDR3 nucleotides are TGTGCCAGCAGCCTCCCCCTAGCGGGGGGCAAGGATACGCAGTATTTT.

The chain recombines TRBV7-9 with TRBJ2-7; D may correspond to TRBD1 or TRBD2 (5 bases each). Trimming cost V 8 bases and J 6 bases, with 14 bases left between them. The CDR3 sequence is 12 residues long. The germline V gene encodes CDR1 SEHNR and CDR2 FQNEAQ (reference sequence). For the CDR3, the DNA is TGTGCCAGCTCAAGGGGTGGGGGCGAGCAGTACGTC. Encoded protein: CASSRGGGEQYV.

There are a few counts of this clone. The chain uses TRBV18 and TRBJ2-5; weak D call: TRBD2 (6 bases). Germline CDR1 is KGHSH and CDR2 is LQKENI. CDR3 length: 13 residues. V lost 4 bases to trimming and J lost 3 bases, with 9 bases between them. The CDR3 region is CASSLGGKETQYF. CDR3 DNA: TGTGCCAGCTCACTCGGCGGGAAAGAGACCCAGTACTTC.

This clone appeared a few times. This sequence joins TRBV6-6 and TRBJ2-7; tentative D call: TRBD1 (5 bases). V was pared by 2 bases and J by 4 bases, with 6 bases between. Per germline, CDR1 MNHNY and CDR2 SVGAGI (reference sequence). This CDR3 contains 12 residues. The DNA for the CDR3 is TGTGCCAGCAGTTACCCAGGGTACGAGCAGTACTTC. This translates into CASSYPGYEQYF.